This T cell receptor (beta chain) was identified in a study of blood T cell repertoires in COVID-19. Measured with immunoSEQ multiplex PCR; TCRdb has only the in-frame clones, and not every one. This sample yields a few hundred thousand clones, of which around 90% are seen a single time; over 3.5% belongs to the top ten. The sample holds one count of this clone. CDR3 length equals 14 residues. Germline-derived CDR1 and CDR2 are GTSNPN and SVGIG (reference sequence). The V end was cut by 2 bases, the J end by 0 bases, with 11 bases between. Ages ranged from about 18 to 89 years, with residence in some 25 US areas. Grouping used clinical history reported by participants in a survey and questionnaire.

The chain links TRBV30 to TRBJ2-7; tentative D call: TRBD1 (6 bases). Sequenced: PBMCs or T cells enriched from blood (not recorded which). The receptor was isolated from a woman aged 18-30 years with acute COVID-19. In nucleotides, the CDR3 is TGTGCCTGGAGTAGGCAGGGGAGCTCCTACGAGCAGTACTTC. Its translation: CAWSRQGSSYEQYF. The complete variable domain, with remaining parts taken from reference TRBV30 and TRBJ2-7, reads SQTIHQWPATLVQPVGSPLSLECTVEGTSNPNLYWYRQAAGRGLQLLFYSVGIGQISSEVPQNLSASRPQDRQFILSSKKLLLSDSGFYLCAWSRQGSSYEQYFGPGTRLTVT.